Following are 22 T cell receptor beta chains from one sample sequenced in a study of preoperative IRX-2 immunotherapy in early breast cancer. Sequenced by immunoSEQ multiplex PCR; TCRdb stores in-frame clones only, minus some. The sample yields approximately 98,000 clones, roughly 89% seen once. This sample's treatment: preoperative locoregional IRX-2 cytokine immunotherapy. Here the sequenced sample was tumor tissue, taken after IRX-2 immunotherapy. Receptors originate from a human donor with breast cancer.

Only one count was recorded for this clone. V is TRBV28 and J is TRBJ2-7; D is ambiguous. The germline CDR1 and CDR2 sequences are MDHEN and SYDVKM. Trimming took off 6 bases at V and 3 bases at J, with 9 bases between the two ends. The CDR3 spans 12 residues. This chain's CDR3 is CASSLPYYEQYF. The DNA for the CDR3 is TGTGCCAGCAGCCTCCCCTACTACGAGCAGTACTTC.

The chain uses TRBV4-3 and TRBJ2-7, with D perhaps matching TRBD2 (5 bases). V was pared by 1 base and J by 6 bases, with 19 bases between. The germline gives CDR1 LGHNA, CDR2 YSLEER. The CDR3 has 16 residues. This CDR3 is CASSQVVGVSGGEQYF. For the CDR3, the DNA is TGCGCCAGCAGCCAAGTAGTGGGAGTCAGCGGTGGCGAGCAGTACTTC.

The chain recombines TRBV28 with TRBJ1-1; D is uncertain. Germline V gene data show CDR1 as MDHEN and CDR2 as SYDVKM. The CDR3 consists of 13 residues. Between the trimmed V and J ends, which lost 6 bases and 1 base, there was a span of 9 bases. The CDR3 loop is CASRGRGNTEAFF. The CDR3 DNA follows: TGTGCCAGCAGGGGTCGGGGGAACACTGAAGCTTTCTTT.

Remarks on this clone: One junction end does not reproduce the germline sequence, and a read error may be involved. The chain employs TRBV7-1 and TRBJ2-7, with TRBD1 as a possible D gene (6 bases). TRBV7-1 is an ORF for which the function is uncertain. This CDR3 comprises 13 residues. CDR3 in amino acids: CASSLQGSHEQYF. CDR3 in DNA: TGTGCCAGCAGCTTACAGGGCTCCCACGAGCAGTACTTC.

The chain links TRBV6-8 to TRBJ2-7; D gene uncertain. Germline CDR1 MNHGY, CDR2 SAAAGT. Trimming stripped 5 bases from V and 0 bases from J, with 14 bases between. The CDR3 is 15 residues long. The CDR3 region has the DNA TGTGCCAGCAGTGCGATTTATCTAAACTCCTACGAGCAGTACTTC. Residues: CASSAIYLNSYEQYF.

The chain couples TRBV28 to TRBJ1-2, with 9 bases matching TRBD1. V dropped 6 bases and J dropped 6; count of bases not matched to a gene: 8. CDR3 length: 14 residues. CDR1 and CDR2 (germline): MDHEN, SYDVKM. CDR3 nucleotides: TGTGCCAGCAGGCAGACAGGGGGGCGGGATGGCTACACCTTC. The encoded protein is CASRQTGGRDGYTF.

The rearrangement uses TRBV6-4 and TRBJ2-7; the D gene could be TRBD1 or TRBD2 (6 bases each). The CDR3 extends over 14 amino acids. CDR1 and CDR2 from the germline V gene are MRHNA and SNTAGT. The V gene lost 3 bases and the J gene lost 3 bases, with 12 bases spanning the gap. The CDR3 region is CASSERGALYEQYF. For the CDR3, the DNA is TGTGCCAGCAGTGAGAGGGGGGCGCTCTACGAGCAGTACTTC.

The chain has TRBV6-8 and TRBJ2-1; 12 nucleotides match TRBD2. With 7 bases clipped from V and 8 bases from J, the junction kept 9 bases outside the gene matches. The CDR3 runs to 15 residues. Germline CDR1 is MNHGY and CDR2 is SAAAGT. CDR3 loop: CASTPRLAGVDEQFF. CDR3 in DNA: TGTGCCAGCACCCCCCGACTAGCGGGAGTAGATGAGCAGTTCTTC.

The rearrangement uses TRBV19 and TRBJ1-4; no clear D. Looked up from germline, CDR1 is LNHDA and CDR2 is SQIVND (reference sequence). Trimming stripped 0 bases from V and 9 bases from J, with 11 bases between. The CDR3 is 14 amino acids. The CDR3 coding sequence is TGTGCCAGTAGTATAGACGTCACCTACCAAAAACTGTTTTTT. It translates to CASSIDVTYQKLFF.

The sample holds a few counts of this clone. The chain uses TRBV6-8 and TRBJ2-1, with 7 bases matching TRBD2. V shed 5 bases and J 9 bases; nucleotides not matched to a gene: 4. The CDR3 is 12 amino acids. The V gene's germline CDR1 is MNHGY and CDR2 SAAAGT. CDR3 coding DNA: TGTGCCAGCAGTGGGGAGGGGTTTGAGCAGTTCTTC. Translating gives CASSGEGFEQFF.

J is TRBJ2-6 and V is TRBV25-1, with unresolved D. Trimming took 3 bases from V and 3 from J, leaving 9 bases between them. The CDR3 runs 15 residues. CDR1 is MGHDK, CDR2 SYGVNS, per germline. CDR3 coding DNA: TGTGCCAGCAGTGATGAACTTGGTGGGGCCAACGTCCTGACTTTC. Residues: CASSDELGGANVLTF.

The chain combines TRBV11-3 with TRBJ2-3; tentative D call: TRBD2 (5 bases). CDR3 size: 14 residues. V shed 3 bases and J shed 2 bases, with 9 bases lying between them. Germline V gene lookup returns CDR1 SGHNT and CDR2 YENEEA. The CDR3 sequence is CASSLQTNTDTQYF. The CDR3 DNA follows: TGTGCCAGCAGCTTGCAGACTAACACAGATACGCAGTATTTT. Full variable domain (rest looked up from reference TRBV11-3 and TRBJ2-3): EAGVVQSPRYKIIEKKQPVAFWCNPISGHNTLYWYLQNLGQGPELLIRYENEEAVDDSQLPKDRFSAERLKGVDSTLKIQPAELGDSAVYLCASSLQTNTDTQYFGPGTRLTVL.

The CDR3 nucleotides read TGTGCCAGCAGCCTACGAAGGGGGGGTAATGAGCAGTTCTTC. Translated: CASSLRRGGNEQFF. V and J are TRBV9 and TRBJ2-1, with D possibly being TRBD2 (7 bases). Trimming stripped 4 bases from V and 7 bases from J, with 15 bases between. This CDR3 is 14 amino acids long. Germline V gene data show CDR1 as SGDLS and CDR2 as YYNGEE.

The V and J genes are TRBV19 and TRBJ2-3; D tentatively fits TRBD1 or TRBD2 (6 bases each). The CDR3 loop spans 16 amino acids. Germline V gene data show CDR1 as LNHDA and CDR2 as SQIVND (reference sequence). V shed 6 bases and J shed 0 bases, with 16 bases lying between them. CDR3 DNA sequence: TGTGCCAGTAGCATGGGGGGCCGCACTAGCACAGATACGCAGTATTTT. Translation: CASSMGGRTSTDTQYF.

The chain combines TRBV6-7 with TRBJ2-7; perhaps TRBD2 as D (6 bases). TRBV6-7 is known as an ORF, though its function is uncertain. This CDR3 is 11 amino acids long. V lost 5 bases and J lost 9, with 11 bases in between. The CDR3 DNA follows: TGTGCCAGCAGTGAAGCCGGGAGGCAGTACTTC. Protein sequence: CASSEAGRQYF.

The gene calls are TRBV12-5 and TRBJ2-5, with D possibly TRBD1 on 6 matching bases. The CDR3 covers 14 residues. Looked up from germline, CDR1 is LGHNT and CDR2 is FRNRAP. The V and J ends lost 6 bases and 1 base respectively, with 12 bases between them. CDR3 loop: CASGSGQLQETQYF. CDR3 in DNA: TGTGCTAGTGGCTCAGGACAGCTCCAAGAGACCCAGTACTTC.

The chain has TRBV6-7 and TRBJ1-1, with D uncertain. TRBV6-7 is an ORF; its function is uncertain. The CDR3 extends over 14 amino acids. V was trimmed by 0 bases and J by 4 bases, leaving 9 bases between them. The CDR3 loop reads CASSYSLRGTEAFF. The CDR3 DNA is TGTGCCAGCAGTTACTCCCTTCGGGGCACTGAAGCTTTCTTT.

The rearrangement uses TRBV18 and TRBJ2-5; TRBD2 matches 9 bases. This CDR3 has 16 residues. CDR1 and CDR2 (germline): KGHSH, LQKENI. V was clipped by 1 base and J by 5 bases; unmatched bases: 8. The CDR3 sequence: CASSPQAGGSEETQYF. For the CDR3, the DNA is TGTGCCAGCTCACCACAAGCGGGGGGTTCGGAGGAGACCCAGTACTTC.

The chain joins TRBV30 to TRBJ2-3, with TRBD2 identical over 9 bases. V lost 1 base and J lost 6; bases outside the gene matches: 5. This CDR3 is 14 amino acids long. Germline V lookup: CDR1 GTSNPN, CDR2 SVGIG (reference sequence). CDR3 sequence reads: CAWSAGLAFDTQYF. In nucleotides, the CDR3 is TGTGCCTGGAGTGCGGGACTAGCATTCGATACGCAGTATTTT.

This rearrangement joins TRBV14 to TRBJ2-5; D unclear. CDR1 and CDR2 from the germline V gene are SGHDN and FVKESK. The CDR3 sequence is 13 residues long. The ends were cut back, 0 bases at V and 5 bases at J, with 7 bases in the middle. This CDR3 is CASSQELHETQYF. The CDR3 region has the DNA TGTGCCAGCAGCCAAGAACTCCACGAGACCCAGTACTTC.

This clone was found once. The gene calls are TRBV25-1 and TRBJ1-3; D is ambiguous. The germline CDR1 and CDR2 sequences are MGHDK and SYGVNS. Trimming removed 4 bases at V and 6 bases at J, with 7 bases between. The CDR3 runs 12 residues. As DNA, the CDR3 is TGTGCCAGCAGTGGGAATACAAACACCATATATTTT. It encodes CASSGNTNTIYF.

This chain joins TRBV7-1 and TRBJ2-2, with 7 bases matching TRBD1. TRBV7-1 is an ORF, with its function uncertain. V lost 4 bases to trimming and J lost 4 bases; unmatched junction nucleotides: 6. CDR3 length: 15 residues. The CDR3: CASSFRQGGTGELFF. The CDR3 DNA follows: TGTGCCAGCAGCTTCAGACAGGGCGGCACCGGGGAGCTGTTTTTT.